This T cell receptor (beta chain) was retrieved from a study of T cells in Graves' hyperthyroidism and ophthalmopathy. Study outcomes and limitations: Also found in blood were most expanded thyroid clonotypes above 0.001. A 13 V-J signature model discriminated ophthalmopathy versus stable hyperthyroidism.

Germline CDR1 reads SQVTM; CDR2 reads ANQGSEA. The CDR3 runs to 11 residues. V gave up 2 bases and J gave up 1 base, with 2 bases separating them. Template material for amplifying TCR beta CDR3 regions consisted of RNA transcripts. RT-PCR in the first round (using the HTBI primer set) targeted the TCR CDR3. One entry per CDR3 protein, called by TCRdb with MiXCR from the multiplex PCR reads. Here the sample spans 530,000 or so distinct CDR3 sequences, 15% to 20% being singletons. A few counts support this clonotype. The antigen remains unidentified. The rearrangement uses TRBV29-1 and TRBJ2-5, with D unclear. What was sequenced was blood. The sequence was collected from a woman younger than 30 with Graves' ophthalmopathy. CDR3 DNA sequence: TGCAGCGTTGAAACCCAAGAGACCCAGTACTTC. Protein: CSVETQETQYF.